Shown below are 15 T cell receptor beta chains from a single sample sequenced in a study of blood T cells in healthy people across ages. Primers used in a second PCR of roughly 7 to 12 cycles were a sample-barcoded 5' primer and a J-beta primer mix. A single record per CDR3 protein comes from TCRdb applying MiXCR to the 5' RACE reads. The sample includes approximately 2,000,000 distinct CDR3 sequences, 35% to 50% of them seen just once. Sequencing was performed on blood. These receptors all stem from a human donor in good health.

This clonotype was seen a few times. The genes are TRBV20-1 and TRBJ2-3; D remains unclear. The CDR3 runs to 12 residues. Looked up from germline, CDR1 is DFQATT and CDR2 is SNEGSKA (reference sequence). V shed 5 bases and J shed 3 bases, with 9 bases lying between them. The CDR3: CSASYSTDTQYF. CDR3 DNA: TGCAGTGCTTCGTACTCAACAGATACGCAGTATTTT.

The chain carries TRBV7-2 and TRBJ2-5; 13 positions match TRBD2. The germline V gene has CDR1 SGHTA and CDR2 FQGNSA. This CDR3 has 16 residues. V was clipped by 4 bases and J by 7 bases; unmatched bases: 9. The CDR3: CASSSPGLAGIGTQYF. CDR3 in DNA: TGTGCCAGCAGCTCCCCGGGACTAGCGGGGATTGGGACCCAGTACTTC. Full variable domain (remainder filled in from reference TRBV7-2 and TRBJ2-5): GAGVSQSPSNKVTEKGKDVELRCDPISGHTALYWYRQSLGQGLEFLIYFQGNSAPDKSGLPSDRFSAERTGGSVSTLTIQRTQQEDSAVYLCASSSPGLAGIGTQYFGPGTRLLVL.

Only a few counts were recorded for this clonotype. The chain joins TRBV7-6 to TRBJ2-5; D is possibly TRBD2 (6 bases). V lost 3 bases, J lost 2 bases, and 10 bases lay in between. The germline V gene has CDR1 SGHVS and CDR2 FNYEAQ. This CDR3 region has 14 residues. The CDR3 nucleotides are TGTGCCAGCAGCTTCCTAGCGAGACAAGAGACCCAGTACTTC. Translating gives CASSFLARQETQYF.

Note on this clonotype: A much larger clone differs from this one at a single base, so this may be a read error. This chain links TRBV6-5 with TRBJ1-1; no firm D call. Trimming pared 0 bases from V and 10 bases from J, leaving 6 bases between. Germline assignment: CDR1 MNHEY and CDR2 SVGAGI. The CDR3 loop spans 11 amino acids. The CDR3 nucleotides are TGTGCCAGCAGTTACTCGACTAGAGCTTTCTTT. As protein: CASSYSTRAFF.

The rearrangement uses TRBV6-1 and TRBJ2-5; the D gene is possibly TRBD2 (5 bases). TRBJ2-7 explains the end of the DNA better; the J call may be wrong. The germline gives CDR1 MNHNS, CDR2 SASEGT. The CDR3 runs 13 residues. CDR3 sequence reads: CASRRASVNEQYF. DNA for the CDR3: TGTGCCAGCAGGAGGGCTAGTGTCAACGAGCAGTACTTC.

The CDR3 DNA reads as TGCAGCGTCGACGGACAGTTTGGCTACACCTTC. Amino acids: CSVDGQFGYTF. This sequence joins TRBV29-1 and TRBJ1-2; TRBD1 is a possible D gene (6 bases). This CDR3 comprises 11 residues. CDR1 and CDR2 (germline): SQVTM, ANQGSEA. The V and J ends lost 6 bases and 7 bases respectively, with 12 bases between them.

This clonotype came up a few times. The V gene is TRBV10-3, the J gene TRBJ1-2; D might be TRBD1 (5 bases). CDR1 is ENHRY, CDR2 SYGVKD, per germline. The CDR3 is made up of 14 amino acids. V lost 3 bases to trimming and J lost 4 bases, with 12 bases between them. The CDR3 is CAISELGGTYGYTF. The CDR3 coding sequence is TGTGCCATCAGTGAATTGGGGGGTACCTATGGCTACACCTTC.

This clonotype was observed a handful of times. The rearrangement links TRBV3-1 to TRBJ2-3; D ambiguous. Trimming pared 2 bases from V and 0 bases from J, leaving 9 bases between. CDR1 and CDR2 from the germline V gene are LGHDT and YNNKEL (reference sequence). This CDR3 is built from 15 residues. The CDR3: CASSQWAESTDTQYF. CDR3 nucleotides: TGTGCCAGCAGCCAATGGGCGGAGAGCACAGATACGCAGTATTTT.

The chain couples TRBV4-3 to TRBJ1-2, with D unresolved. V was clipped by 1 base and J by 13 bases, with 10 bases between them. Germline V gene sequence: CDR1 LGHNA, CDR2 YSLEER. The CDR3 has 11 amino acids. CDR3 sequence reads: CASSQASRTTF. The DNA for the CDR3 is TGCGCCAGCAGCCAAGCGAGTCGGACCACCTTC.

The chain has TRBV4-3 and TRBJ2-5; D perhaps matches TRBD1 (5 bases). Germline CDR1 LGHNA, CDR2 YSLEER. With 3 bases removed from V and 4 bases from J, the gap between germline ends came to 18 bases. This CDR3 contains 16 residues. Written as DNA, the CDR3 is TGCGCCAGCAGCCAGGACGAAACCAGACAGATAGAGACCCAGTACTTC. It specifies CASSQDETRQIETQYF.

The chain joins TRBV10-3 to TRBJ2-1; D gene unclear. There are 13 residues in the CDR3. V dropped 2 bases and J dropped 4 bases, with 6 bases sitting between them. Germline CDR1 and CDR2: ENHRY and SYGVKD. The CDR3 spells CAISEDLYNEQFF. The CDR3 DNA follows: TGTGCCATCAGTGAGGACTTATACAATGAGCAGTTCTTC.

This clonotype was seen just once. V and J are TRBV7-2 and TRBJ1-1; perhaps TRBD1 as D (6 bases). Per germline, CDR1 SGHTA and CDR2 FQGNSA. This CDR3 has 15 amino acids. V lost 4 bases to trimming and J lost 0 bases, with 12 bases between them. The chain's CDR3 is CASSSRQEMNTEAFF. The CDR3 DNA is TGTGCCAGCAGCTCACGACAGGAAATGAACACTGAAGCTTTCTTT.

The V gene is TRBV7-9, the J gene TRBJ2-1; TRBD2 matches 12 bases. The CDR3 is 15 residues long. CDR1 is SEHNR, CDR2 FQNEAQ, per germline (reference sequence). The V segment lost 4 bases and the J segment 5 bases; nucleotides outside the gene matches: 3. CDR3 sequence reads: CASSCRTSGNNEQFF. In DNA, the CDR3 is TGTGCCAGCAGCTGCAGGACTAGCGGGAACAATGAGCAGTTCTTC.

This rearrangement joins TRBV7-3 to TRBJ2-6, with D unclear. The CDR3 loop spans 18 amino acids. The germline gives CDR1 SGHTA, CDR2 FQGTGA. Trimming left V 0 bases short and J 2 bases short, with 14 bases between. CDR3 nucleotide sequence: TGTGCCAGCAGCTTAACTGGGGTTACTGAGGCTGGGGCCAACGTCCTGACTTTC. Protein product: CASSLTGVTEAGANVLTF.

The chain combines TRBV27 with TRBJ2-1; maybe TRBD2 (6 bases). The better agreement between TRBJ2-7 and the DNA end casts doubt on the J call. CDR3 length equals 15 residues. Germline loops: CDR1 MNHEY, CDR2 SMNVEV (reference sequence). Here the CDR3 DNA reads TGTGCCAGCAGTTTAGGGGGGTATCCGAAATGCGAGCAGTACTTC. Amino acids: CASSLGGYPKCEQYF.